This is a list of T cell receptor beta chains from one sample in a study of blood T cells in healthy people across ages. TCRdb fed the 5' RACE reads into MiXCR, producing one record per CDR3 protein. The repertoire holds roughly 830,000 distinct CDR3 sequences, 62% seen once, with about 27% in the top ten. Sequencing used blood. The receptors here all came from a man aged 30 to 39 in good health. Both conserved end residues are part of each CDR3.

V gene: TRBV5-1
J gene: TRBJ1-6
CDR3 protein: CASSWTERPSPLHF

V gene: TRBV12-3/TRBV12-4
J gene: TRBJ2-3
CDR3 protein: CASRGLTRDTQYF

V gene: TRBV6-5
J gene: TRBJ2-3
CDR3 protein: CASSRRTSGGSDTQYF

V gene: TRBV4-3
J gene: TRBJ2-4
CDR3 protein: CASSQYSEAGPGRIQYF

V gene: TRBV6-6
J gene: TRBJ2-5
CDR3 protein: CASSYRSSPVYQETQYF

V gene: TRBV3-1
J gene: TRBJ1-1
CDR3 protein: CASSLGQALQNTEAFF

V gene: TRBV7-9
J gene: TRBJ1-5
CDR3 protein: CASSLKGFDQPQHF

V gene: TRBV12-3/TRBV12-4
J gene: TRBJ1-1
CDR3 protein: CASSFGSSTVNTEAFF

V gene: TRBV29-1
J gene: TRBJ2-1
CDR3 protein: CSVRATGGYNEQFF

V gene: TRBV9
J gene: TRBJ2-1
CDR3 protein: CASSEGLSEQFF

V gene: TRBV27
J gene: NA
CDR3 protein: CASSLYPGDRTYEQYF

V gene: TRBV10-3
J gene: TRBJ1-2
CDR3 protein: CATTEDYGYTF

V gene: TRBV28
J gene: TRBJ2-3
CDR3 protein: CASSLTGTTDTQYF

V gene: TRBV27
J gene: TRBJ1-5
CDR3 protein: CASSLWYGNQPQHF

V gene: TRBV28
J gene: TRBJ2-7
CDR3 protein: CASSTRQYYEQYF

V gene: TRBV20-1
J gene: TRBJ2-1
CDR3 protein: CSARGLAGGVWNEQFF

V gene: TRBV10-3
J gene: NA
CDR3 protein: CAISDPPGQGKYEQYF

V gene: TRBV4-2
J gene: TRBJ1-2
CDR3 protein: CASSQDQGGQLNYGYTF

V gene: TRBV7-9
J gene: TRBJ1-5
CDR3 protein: CASSLGGGQQPQHF

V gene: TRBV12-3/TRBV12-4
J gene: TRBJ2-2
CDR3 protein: CTSSRQGASGELFF

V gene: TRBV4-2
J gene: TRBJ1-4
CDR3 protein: CASSQYNSGQGKLFF

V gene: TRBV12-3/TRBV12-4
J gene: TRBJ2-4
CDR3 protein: CASSPRATGDIQYF

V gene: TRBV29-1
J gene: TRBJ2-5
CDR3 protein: CSVLLRGGAQETQYF

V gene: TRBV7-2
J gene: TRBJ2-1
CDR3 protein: CASSPQDSDLYEQFF

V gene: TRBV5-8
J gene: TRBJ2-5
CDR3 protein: CASSFHTDRVGQETQYF

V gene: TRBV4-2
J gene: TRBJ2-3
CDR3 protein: CASSQEEVGGGTDTQYF

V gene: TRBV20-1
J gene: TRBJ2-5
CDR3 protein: CSAAPTGPGETQYF

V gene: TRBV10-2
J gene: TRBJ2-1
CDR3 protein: CASSVASGGVGEQFF

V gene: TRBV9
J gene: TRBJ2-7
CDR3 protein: CASSASGGTYEQYF

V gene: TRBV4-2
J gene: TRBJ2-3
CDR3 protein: CASSQDRVAGGRPDTQYF

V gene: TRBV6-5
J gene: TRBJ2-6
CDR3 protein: CATRGAGANVLTF

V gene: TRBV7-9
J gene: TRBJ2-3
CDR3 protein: CASVIRGRRGDTQYF

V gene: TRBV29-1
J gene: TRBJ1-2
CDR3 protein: CSVATATNYGYTF

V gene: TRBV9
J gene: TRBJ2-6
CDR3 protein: CASSPDGARRANVLTF

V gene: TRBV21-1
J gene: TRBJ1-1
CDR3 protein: CASSCPHHRGISTEAFF

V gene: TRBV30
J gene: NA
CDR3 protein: CAWSVVRDLPYEQYF

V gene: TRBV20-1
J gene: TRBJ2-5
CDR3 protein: CSAVGQDRETQYF

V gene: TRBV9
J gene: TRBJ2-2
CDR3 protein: CASSVDASGGTNTGELFF

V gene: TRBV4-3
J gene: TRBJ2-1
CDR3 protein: CASSRGTSGGVEQFF

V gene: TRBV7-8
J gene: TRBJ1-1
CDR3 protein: CASSTGQGSTEAFF

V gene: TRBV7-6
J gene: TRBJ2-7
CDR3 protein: CASSLAPQGASAYEQYF

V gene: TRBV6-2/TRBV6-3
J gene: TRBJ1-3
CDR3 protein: CASLRTGTGNTIYF

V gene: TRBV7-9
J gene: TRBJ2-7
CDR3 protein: CASSLTTGNEQYF

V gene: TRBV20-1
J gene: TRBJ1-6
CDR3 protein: CSATTGWGGIDSPLHF

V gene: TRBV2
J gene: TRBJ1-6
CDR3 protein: CASEGRYNSPLHF

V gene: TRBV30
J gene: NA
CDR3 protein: CAWAIQETQYF

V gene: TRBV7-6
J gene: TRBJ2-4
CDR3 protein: CASSPTGDTWNIQYF

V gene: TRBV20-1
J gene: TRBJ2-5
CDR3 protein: CSAREMRAQETQYF

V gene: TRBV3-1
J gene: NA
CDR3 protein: CASSQSGGGIRHEQYF

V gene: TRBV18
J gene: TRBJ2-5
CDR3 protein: CASSPPTGGYQETQYF

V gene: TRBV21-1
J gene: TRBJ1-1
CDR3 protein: CASSMQTRDRGPNTEAFF

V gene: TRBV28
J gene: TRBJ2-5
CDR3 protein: CASRGRDRGEEQYF